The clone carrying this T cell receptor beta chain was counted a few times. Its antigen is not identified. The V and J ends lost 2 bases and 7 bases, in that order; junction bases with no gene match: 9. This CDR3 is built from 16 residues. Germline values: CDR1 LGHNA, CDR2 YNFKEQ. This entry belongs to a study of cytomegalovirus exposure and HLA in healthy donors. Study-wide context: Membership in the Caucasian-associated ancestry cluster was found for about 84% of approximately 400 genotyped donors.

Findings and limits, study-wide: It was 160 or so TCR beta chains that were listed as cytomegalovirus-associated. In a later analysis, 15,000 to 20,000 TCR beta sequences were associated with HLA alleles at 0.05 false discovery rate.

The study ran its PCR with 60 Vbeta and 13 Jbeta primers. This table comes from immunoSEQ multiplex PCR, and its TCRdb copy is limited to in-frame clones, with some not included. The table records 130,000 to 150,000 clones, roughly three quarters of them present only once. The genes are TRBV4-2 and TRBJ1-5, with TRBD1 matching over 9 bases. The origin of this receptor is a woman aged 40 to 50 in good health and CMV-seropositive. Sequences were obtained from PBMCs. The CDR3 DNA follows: TGTGCCAGCAGCCAACGTTTGGGACAGGGACAACAGCCCCAGCATTTT. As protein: CASSQRLGQGQQPQHF.